The 18 T cell receptor beta chains reported below all come from one sample, sequenced in a study of cytomegalovirus exposure and HLA in healthy donors. It was with 60 Vbeta and 13 Jbeta primers that the PCR ran. Produced via immunoSEQ multiplex PCR; TCRdb's table is partial and in-frame only. The repertoire includes about 130,000 clones, about 8.5% of them detected once, and under 7% sits in the top ten. Sample: PBMCs. The source is a middle-aged man in good health and CMV-seronegative.

V usage is TRBV6-5 and J usage is TRBJ1-5, with D maybe TRBD1 (5 bases). The V gene's germline CDR1 is MNHEY and CDR2 SVGAGI. The CDR3 runs 15 residues. V lost 5 bases and J lost 5, with 16 bases in between. CDR3 DNA sequence: TGTGCCAGCAGTCCGGTAACTCGGGGGGATCAGCCCCAGCATTTT. Translating it yields CASSPVTRGDQPQHF.

V gene TRBV2 combines with J gene TRBJ1-6; TRBD1 matches 7 bases. This CDR3 region has 15 residues. The junction had 8 bases not matched to a gene; V was cut back by 5 bases and J by 7 bases. Germline V gene lookup returns CDR1 SNHLY and CDR2 FYNNEI. DNA of the CDR3: TGTGCCAGCAGTCCCGCGACAGGGAACAATTCACCCCTCCACTTT. It codes for CASSPATGNNSPLHF.

CDR3 DNA sequence: TGTGCCAGCAGCGTAAATCCGGACTTCTACCCCACAGATACGCAGTATTTT. This gives the protein CASSVNPDFYPTDTQYF. The chain employs TRBV9 and TRBJ2-3, with D possibly TRBD2 on 5 matching bases. The germline V gene has CDR1 SGDLS and CDR2 YYNGEE. The CDR3 spans 17 residues. V shed 1 base and J shed 2 bases, with 17 bases lying between them. The full variable domain, with the rest looked up from reference TRBV9 and TRBJ2-3, is DSGVTQTPKHLITATGQRVTLRCSPRSGDLSVYWYQQSLDQGLQFLIQYYNGEERAKGNILERFSAQQFPDLHSELNLSSLELGDSALYFCASSVNPDFYPTDTQYFGPGTRLTVL.

This clone occurred a few times. The chain links TRBV7-2 to TRBJ2-2; 9 nucleotides line up with TRBD2. Per the germline V gene, CDR1 is SGHTA and CDR2 is FQGNSA. The CDR3 has 14 amino acids. J lost 6 bases, V lost 10 bases, and 9 bases had no gene match. In DNA, the CDR3 is TGTGCCAATCAGGCGGGGGGGCCCGCCGGGGAGCTGTTTTTT. This sequence encodes CANQAGGPAGELFF.

The V and J genes are TRBV5-6 and TRBJ1-5, with D unresolved. The germline V gene encodes CDR1 SGHDT and CDR2 YYEEEE. V lost 0 bases to trimming and J lost 4 bases, with 8 bases between them. The CDR3 runs to 14 residues. CDR3 sequence (DNA): TGTGCCAGCAGCTTGGGCGGGGTAAATCAGCCCCAGCATTTT. Amino acids: CASSLGGVNQPQHF.

The genes are TRBV7-9 and TRBJ1-2; D perhaps matches TRBD1 (5 bases). The CDR3 is made up of 12 amino acids. Germline values: CDR1 SEHNR, CDR2 FQNEAQ (reference sequence). Deletions cut 6 bases from V and 8 bases from J, with 13 bases between. The CDR3 sequence: CASSHNRLGYTF. The CDR3 nucleotides read TGTGCCAGCAGTCATAACAGGCTCGGCTACACCTTC. The variable domain in full, with the rest retrieved from reference TRBV7-9 and TRBJ1-2, is DTGVSQNPRHKITKRGQNVTFRCDPISEHNRLYWYRQTLGQGPEFLTYFQNEAQLEKSRLLSDRFSAERPKGSFSTLEIQRTEQGDSAMYLCASSHNRLGYTFGSGTRLTVV.

V usage is TRBV7-2 and J usage is TRBJ1-6; no clear D. The CDR3 loop spans 15 amino acids. Trimming left V 5 bases short and J 0 bases short, with 8 bases between. Germline V CDR1 and CDR2: SGHTA, FQGNSA. The CDR3 bases are TGTGCCAGCAGCCAGGAAACCTCCTATAATTCACCCCTCCACTTT. Translated, it gives CASSQETSYNSPLHF.

Concerning this clone itself: The same CDR3 can be traced to other DNA sequences in this sample. The gene calls are TRBV6-5 and TRBJ2-5; the match to TRBD1 covers 8 bases. The CDR3 runs 13 residues. CDR1 MNHEY and CDR2 SVGAGI come from the germline V gene. The V gene end was trimmed by 2 bases and the J gene end by 4 bases; junction bases not matched to a gene: 0. The CDR3 coding sequence is TGTGCCAGCAGTTACGGGACAGGAGAGACCCAGTACTTC. It specifies CASSYGTGETQYF.

This chain connects TRBV2 to TRBJ2-1, with D possibly being TRBD1 (5 bases). V gave up 3 bases and J gave up 4 bases, with 16 bases separating them. This CDR3 has 16 residues. The V gene's germline CDR1 is SNHLY and CDR2 FYNNEI. The CDR3 DNA sequence: TGTGCCAGCAGTGATCCTCCCGACAGTTTGTACAATGAGCAGTTCTTC. Translated: CASSDPPDSLYNEQFF.

In regard to this clone: One junction end does not reproduce the germline sequence, and a read error may be involved. V gene TRBV5-1 combines with J gene TRBJ1-2; D is unclear. The CDR3 contains 11 residues. Germline-derived CDR1 and CDR2 are SGHRS and YFSETQ. CDR3 in amino acids: CASSFGEDRAF. CDR3 DNA sequence: TGCGCCAGCAGCTTCGGGGAGGATCGGGCCTTC.

This clone was found a few times. The V and J genes are TRBV7-9 and TRBJ2-7; 10 bases match TRBD2. Germline assignment: CDR1 SEHNR and CDR2 FQNEAQ (reference sequence). After removal of 5 bases from V and 4 bases from J, the junction contained 5 bases not matched to a gene. This CDR3 has 14 amino acids. CDR3 loop: CASSPLAGVYEQYF. CDR3 sequence (DNA): TGTGCCAGCAGCCCGCTAGCGGGGGTTTACGAGCAGTACTTC.

The chain combines TRBV30 with TRBJ2-7, with TRBD2 as a possible D gene (6 bases). The V gene's germline CDR1 is GTSNPN and CDR2 SVGIG (reference sequence). V lost 1 base and J 6 bases, leaving 19 bases between the germline ends. This CDR3 comprises 15 residues. The CDR3 region is CAWSAPRRGGSEQYF. In DNA, the CDR3 is TGTGCCTGGAGTGCCCCCCGGCGGGGCGGTAGCGAGCAGTACTTC.

In its sample, this clone was seen a few times. J is TRBJ2-7 and V is TRBV11-2, with D tentatively TRBD1 (5 bases). This CDR3 region has 13 residues. The germline gives CDR1 SGHAT, CDR2 FQNNGV. The V gene lost 5 bases and the J gene lost 3 bases, with 11 bases spanning the gap. The CDR3 sequence is CASSQPTDYEQYF. DNA for the CDR3: TGTGCCAGCAGCCAACCGACAGACTACGAGCAGTACTTC.

This chain joins TRBV19 and TRBJ2-5; 16 bases are a match to TRBD2. The CDR3 runs 20 residues. From germline, CDR1 is LNHDA and CDR2 SQIVND (reference sequence). J gave up 5 bases and V 4 bases, and 16 bases lay outside the gene matches. This chain's CDR3 is CASSTDGTSGGAARLETQYF. The CDR3 region has the DNA TGTGCCAGTAGTACAGACGGGACTAGCGGGGGGGCTGCTCGCTTGGAGACCCAGTACTTC.

This clone was counted a few times. The chain uses TRBV28 and TRBJ1-1; D unresolved. The germline V gene has CDR1 MDHEN and CDR2 SYDVKM. The germline V and J ends were trimmed by 3 bases and 10 bases, with 18 bases remaining between them. This CDR3 has 14 amino acids. In nucleotides, the CDR3 is TGTGCCAGCAGTTTTTGGGAGTGGCATGGAGGAGCTTTCTTT. Protein sequence: CASSFWEWHGGAFF.

This sequence joins TRBV28 and TRBJ1-4; a possible D gene is TRBD1 (6 bases). The CDR3 runs to 14 residues. Trimming took off 3 bases at V and 8 bases at J, with 13 bases between the two ends. Germline CDR1 is MDHEN and CDR2 is SYDVKM. CDR3: CASSFWGGREKLFF. Written as DNA, the CDR3 is TGTGCCAGCAGTTTTTGGGGGGGCAGGGAAAAACTGTTTTTT. Together with reference TRBV28 and TRBJ1-4, the CDR3 gives the full variable domain: DVKVTQSSRYLVKRTGEKVFLECVQDMDHENMFWYRQDPGLGLRLIYFSYDVKMKEKGDIPEGYSVSREKKERFSLILESASTNQTSMYLCASSFWGGREKLFFGSGTQLSVL.

The J gene is TRBJ2-7, the V gene TRBV7-2, with 7 nucleotides matching TRBD2. Unmatched junction bases numbered 10, after V lost 6 bases and J lost 2 bases. In germline, CDR1 is SGHTA, CDR2 FQGNSA. The CDR3 is made up of 15 amino acids. The DNA for the CDR3 is TGTGCCAGCAGTCCACCGCGGGGGAGGCCCTACGAGCAGTACTTC. Translation gives CASSPPRGRPYEQYF.

The genes are TRBV6-5 and TRBJ1-1, with D possibly matching TRBD1 (5 bases). This CDR3 comprises 15 residues. V was cut by 2 bases and J by 0 bases, with 10 bases left in between. Germline V gives CDR1 MNHEY, CDR2 SVGAGI. The DNA of the CDR3 is TGTGCCAGCAGTTACGACAGTGTCATGAACACTGAAGCTTTCTTT. Translation: CASSYDSVMNTEAFF.